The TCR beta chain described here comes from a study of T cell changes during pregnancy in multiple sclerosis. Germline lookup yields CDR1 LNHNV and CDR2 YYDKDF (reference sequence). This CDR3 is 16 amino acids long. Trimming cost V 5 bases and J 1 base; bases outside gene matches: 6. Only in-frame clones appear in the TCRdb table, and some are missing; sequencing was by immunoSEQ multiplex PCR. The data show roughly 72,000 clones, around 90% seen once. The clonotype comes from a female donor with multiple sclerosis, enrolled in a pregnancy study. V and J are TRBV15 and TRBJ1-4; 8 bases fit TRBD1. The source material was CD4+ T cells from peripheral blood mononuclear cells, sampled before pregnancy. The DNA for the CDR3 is TGTGCCACCAGCTCAGGGGGCGACGGAACTAATGAAAAACTGTTTTTT. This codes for CATSSGGDGTNEKLFF.